Each of the 20 T cell receptor beta chains below was sequenced from the same sample in a study of beta chain features in type 1 diabetes. Study-wide points: Type 1 diabetes patients showed a moderate but significant shortening of TCRB CDR3s in all four CD4+ subsets.

These receptors lack a known antigen. The entirety of the isolated RNA underwent reverse transcription, so expressed TCRB transcripts were sequenced. The assay was immunoSEQ multiplex PCR, and TCRdb's table has in-frame clones only and misses some. This table has fewer than 350,000 clones, about 15% appearing once. Sequenced: naive CD4+ T cells from blood. The receptors were sampled from a man younger than 35 with type 1 diabetes.

This clone was detected only a few times. CDR3 loop: CASSSGSYNEQFF. CDR3 coding DNA: TGTGCCAGCAGTTCCGGGAGTTACAATGAGCAGTTCTTC. This chain joins TRBV28 and TRBJ2-1; TRBD2 might be the D (6 bases). Deletions cut 4 bases from V and 4 bases from J, with 8 bases between. The CDR3 has 13 amino acids. CDR1 is MDHEN, CDR2 SYDVKM, per germline.

The chain is built from TRBV28 and TRBJ2-1; 7 bases map to TRBD2. Germline V gives CDR1 MDHEN, CDR2 SYDVKM. V trimming: 5 bases; J trimming: 3 bases; junction bases outside the gene matches: 7. CDR3 length: 15 residues. As DNA, the CDR3 is TGTGCCAGCAGTCCCCTCGGCGGGAGCTACAATGAGCAGTTCTTC. Amino acids: CASSPLGGSYNEQFF.

V is TRBV10-3 and J is TRBJ2-3; TRBD1 agrees at 9 bases. CDR1 ENHRY and CDR2 SYGVKD come from the germline V gene. With 6 bases clipped from V and 8 bases from J, the junction kept 3 bases outside the gene matches. The CDR3 covers 12 residues. The DNA for the CDR3 is TGTGCCATCAGCACAGGGGGCCCTACGCAGTATTTT. As protein: CAISTGGPTQYF.

The chain uses TRBV4-3 and TRBJ2-3, with D possibly being TRBD1 (6 bases). CDR1 is LGHNA and CDR2 is YSLEER in the germline V gene. The CDR3 length is 15 residues. The V end was cut by 0 bases, the J end by 1 base, with 8 bases between. The chain's CDR3 is CASSQDAGGTDTQYF. Written as DNA, the CDR3 is TGCGCCAGCAGCCAAGATGCAGGGGGCACAGATACGCAGTATTTT.

In this sample, this clone turned up a few times. The chain is built from TRBV20-1 and TRBJ2-5; D is perhaps TRBD2 (5 bases). The ends were cut back, 7 bases at V and 4 bases at J, with 10 bases in the middle. CDR1 DFQATT and CDR2 SNEGSKA come from the germline V gene (reference sequence). The CDR3 length is 11 residues. CDR3 loop: CSGGSGETQYF. The DNA for the CDR3 is TGCAGTGGGGGAAGCGGAGAGACCCAGTACTTC.

Only a few counts were recorded for this clone. The J gene is TRBJ1-2, the V gene TRBV29-1, with D unclear. The CDR3 consists of 12 residues. CDR1 SQVTM and CDR2 ANQGSEA come from the germline V gene. Trimming cost V 4 bases and J 0 bases, with 6 bases left between them. The CDR3 bases are TGCAGCGTTGGGAGAGCTAACTATGGCTACACCTTC. Amino acids: CSVGRANYGYTF. The full variable domain, rest sourced from reference TRBV29-1 and TRBJ1-2, is SAVISQKPSRDICQRGTSLTIQCQVDSQVTMMFWYRQQPGQSLTLIATANQGSEATYESGFVIDKFPISRPNLTFSTLTVSNMSPEDSSIYLCSVGRANYGYTFGSGTRLTVV.

This clone was detected only a few times. The chain has TRBV7-2 and TRBJ2-3, with D unclear. The length of the CDR3 is 13 residues. Per the germline V gene, CDR1 is SGHTA and CDR2 is FQGNSA. V lost 4 bases and J 6 bases, leaving 11 bases between the germline ends. The CDR3 DNA is TGTGCCAGCAGCTCTCCGTCCGAGGATACGCAGTATTTT. It translates to CASSSPSEDTQYF. Combining the CDR3 with reference TRBV7-2 and TRBJ2-3 gives the whole variable domain GAGVSQSPSNKVTEKGKDVELRCDPISGHTALYWYRQSLGQGLEFLIYFQGNSAPDKSGLPSDRFSAERTGGSVSTLTIQRTQQEDSAVYLCASSSPSEDTQYFGPGTRLTVL.

V is TRBV27 and J is TRBJ1-2; 9 positions match TRBD1. The CDR3 is made up of 15 amino acids. The germline gives CDR1 MNHEY, CDR2 SMNVEV (reference sequence). V lost 7 bases and J lost 7; bases outside the gene matches: 13. The CDR3 protein is CASNFVPGQGPGYTF. The CDR3 region has the DNA TGTGCCAGCAACTTCGTCCCGGGACAGGGTCCTGGCTACACCTTC.

This clone was recorded a few times. V and J are TRBV2 and TRBJ2-7, with 9 bases identical to TRBD1. The CDR3 extends over 13 amino acids. CDR1 and CDR2 (germline): SNHLY, FYNNEI. Trimming at V came to 4 bases and at J to 2 bases, leaving 0 bases not matched to a gene. CDR3 coding DNA: TGTGCCAGCAGTGGACAGGGGGCCTACGAGCAGTACTTC. This codes for CASSGQGAYEQYF.

The gene calls are TRBV27 and TRBJ2-5, with 7 nucleotides matching TRBD1. CDR3 size: 13 residues. From germline, CDR1 is MNHEY and CDR2 SMNVEV (reference sequence). The V segment lost 5 bases and the J segment 7 bases; nucleotides outside the gene matches: 7. The CDR3 DNA sequence: TGTGCCAGCAGTGGACAGGCCTCCACGACCCAGTACTTC. Protein sequence: CASSGQASTTQYF.

In this sample, this clone turned up a few times. V usage is TRBV29-1 and J usage is TRBJ2-1; 10 bases agree with TRBD1. The CDR3 has 14 residues. Per the germline V gene, CDR1 is SQVTM and CDR2 is ANQGSEA. After removal of 5 bases from V and 7 bases from J, the junction contained 8 bases not matched to a gene. The CDR3 is CSVNRDRGWNEQFF. As DNA, the CDR3 is TGCAGCGTTAACCGGGACAGGGGTTGGAATGAGCAGTTCTTC.

This clone has only a few counts. The gene calls are TRBV5-1 and TRBJ1-2; D is perhaps TRBD1 (5 bases). Germline loops: CDR1 SGHRS, CDR2 YFSETQ. The CDR3 covers 16 residues. V lost 3 bases, J lost 3 bases, and 18 bases lay in between. As DNA, the CDR3 is TGCGCCAGCAGCTGGGGCTCGGGGGTCGGGGACTATGGCTACACCTTC. Its protein product is CASSWGSGVGDYGYTF.

The rearrangement joins TRBV28 to TRBJ1-5; the match to TRBD1 covers 8 bases. After removal of 4 bases from V and 1 base from J, the junction contained 6 bases not matched to a gene. The CDR3 extends over 16 amino acids. Per the germline V gene, CDR1 is MDHEN and CDR2 is SYDVKM. The CDR3 here is CASSSPAGGSNQPQHF. As DNA, the CDR3 is TGTGCCAGCAGTTCCCCCGCAGGGGGCAGCAATCAGCCCCAGCATTTT.

This clone was recorded a few times. The rearrangement uses TRBV5-4 and TRBJ1-1; 11 bases are shared with TRBD1. Per the germline V gene, CDR1 is SGHNT and CDR2 is YYREEE (reference sequence). This CDR3 is built from 16 residues. Unmatched junction bases numbered 9, after V lost 3 bases and J lost 5 bases. This CDR3 is CASSSGQGARRTEAFF. CDR3 in DNA: TGTGCCAGCAGCTCCGGACAGGGGGCAAGGAGGACTGAAGCTTTCTTT.

This clone was detected only a few times. V and J are TRBV7-2 and TRBJ1-6, with no clear D. The CDR3 extends over 13 amino acids. V lost 1 base to trimming and J lost 12 bases, with 10 bases between them. CDR1 is SGHTA, CDR2 FQGNSA, per germline. CDR3 amino acids: CASSLGPGIPLHF. As DNA, the CDR3 is TGTGCCAGCAGCTTAGGCCCGGGAATACCCCTCCACTTT.

This clone came up a few times. The chain is built from TRBV30 and TRBJ2-5; TRBD2 aligns across 10 bases. Losses at the gene ends were 5 bases for V and 4 bases for J; bases not matched to a gene: 13. CDR3 length: 16 amino acids. Per the germline V gene, CDR1 is GTSNPN and CDR2 is SVGIG (reference sequence). In DNA, the CDR3 is TGTGCCTGGGCCCGCGACCTGGGACTAGCGATAGAGACCCAGTACTTC. Its protein product is CAWARDLGLAIETQYF.

The gene calls are TRBV5-1 and TRBJ1-2; D is ambiguous. Germline V CDR1 and CDR2: SGHRS, YFSETQ. This CDR3 has 14 residues. The ends were cut back, 4 bases at V and 3 bases at J, with 13 bases in the middle. The CDR3 DNA is TGCGCCAGCAGCCTCGCCGCGGCCGACTATGGCTACACCTTC. The encoded protein is CASSLAAADYGYTF.

This clone was found a few times. The V call is TRBV9, the J call TRBJ2-7, with D possibly matching TRBD1 (6 bases). Germline V gene data show CDR1 as SGDLS and CDR2 as YYNGEE. The CDR3 loop spans 13 amino acids. Trimming cost V 3 bases and J 5 bases, with 12 bases left between them. The CDR3 loop is CASSGGAGDEQYF. CDR3 in DNA: TGTGCCAGCAGCGGAGGGGCAGGGGACGAGCAGTACTTC. Full variable domain (remainder filled in from reference TRBV9 and TRBJ2-7): DSGVTQTPKHLITATGQRVTLRCSPRSGDLSVYWYQQSLDQGLQFLIQYYNGEERAKGNILERFSAQQFPDLHSELNLSSLELGDSALYFCASSGGAGDEQYFGPGTRLTVT.

In regard to this clone: Other DNA sequences within the sample encode an identical CDR3. This chain connects TRBV7-8 to TRBJ2-5; D is undetermined. V shed 0 bases and J shed 5 bases, with 4 bases lying between them. There are 12 residues in the CDR3. Germline CDR1 reads SGHVS; CDR2 reads FQNEAQ. CDR3 in DNA: TGTGCCAGCAGCTTAGCCCGGGAGACCCAGTACTTC. Its translation is CASSLARETQYF.

The chain uses TRBV4-1 and TRBJ2-1, with D maybe TRBD2 (6 bases). CDR3 length: 18 residues. CDR1 is MGHRA, CDR2 YSYEKL, per germline. Trimming removed 0 bases from V and 0 bases from J, with 15 bases in between. This chain's CDR3 is CASSQDGSGFRSYNEQFF. The CDR3 DNA reads TGCGCCAGCAGCCAAGACGGGAGCGGGTTTCGCTCCTACAATGAGCAGTTCTTC.